Following are 25 T cell receptor beta chains from one sample sequenced in a study of blood T cells in healthy people across ages (dated by TCRdb to between 2014 and 2017). Libraries came from 5' RACE. TCRdb lists the instrument as Illumina HiSeq 2500. A second PCR of about 7 to 12 cycles was run with a J-beta primer mix and a sample-barcoded 5' primer. TCRdb itself trimmed the public reads at Q25 with fastp, ran MiXCR and retained productive beta chains. Entries that share a CDR3 protein sequence are merged under the most common genes and DNA. This sample is represented by approximately 800,000 distinct CDR3 sequences; roughly 64% of them were singletons. The ten largest clones add up to around 22% of the sample. The specimen sequenced was blood. These receptors came from a man aged 25 to 40 in good health.

This chain joins TRBV29-1 and TRBJ1-2; D remains ambiguous. Germline assignment: CDR1 SQVTM and CDR2 ANQGSEA. This CDR3 contains 13 residues. The V end lost 3 bases, the J end lost 7 bases, and 15 bases lay between the germline ends. The DNA for the CDR3 is TGCAGCGTTGAGCGCGGGGATACGACTGGCTACACCTTC. Protein: CSVERGDTTGYTF.

The table lists this clonotype with many counts. One junction end disagrees with the germline gene, perhaps due to a read error. This chain connects TRBV5-1 to TRBJ2-7; either TRBD1 or TRBD2 may fit D (7 bases each). Per germline, CDR1 SGHRS and CDR2 YFSETQ. This CDR3 is built from 14 residues. For the CDR3, the DNA is TGTGCCAGCAGCTTAGGGAGGGGGCCTTACGAGCAGTACTTC. Residues: CASSLGRGPYEQYF. Drawing the rest from reference TRBV5-1 and TRBJ2-7, the complete variable domain is KAGVTQTPRYLIKTRGQQVTLSCSPISGHRSVSWYQQTPGQGLQFLFEYFSETQRNKGNFPGRFSGRQFSNSRSEMNVSTLELGDSALYLCASSLGRGPYEQYFGPGTRLTVT.

This clonotype appeared a few times. V gene TRBV24-1 combines with J gene TRBJ2-3; TRBD2 matches 7 bases. The CDR3 runs 15 residues. Unmatched junction bases numbered 9, after V lost 6 bases and J lost 4 bases. CDR1 is KGHDR, CDR2 SFDVKD, per germline. In DNA form, the CDR3 reads TGTGCCACCAGTTTGGGGGGAGGGCCGTCAGATACGCAGTATTTT. The encoded protein is CATSLGGGPSDTQYF.

J is TRBJ2-3 and V is TRBV20-1; D may be TRBD1 or TRBD2 (5 bases each). Per germline, CDR1 DFQATT and CDR2 SNEGSKA (reference sequence). There are 14 residues in the CDR3. V was trimmed by 6 bases and J by 4 bases, leaving 17 bases between them. The chain's CDR3 is CSAPRGDGPDTQYF. In DNA form, the CDR3 reads TGCAGTGCCCCACGAGGGGATGGACCAGATACGCAGTATTTT.

The chain is built from TRBV7-2 and TRBJ2-4, with 9 bases that match TRBD2. Germline CDR1 SGHTA, CDR2 FQGNSA. The CDR3 is made up of 15 amino acids. Germline trimming cut 6 bases from V and 13 bases from J; bases unmatched to any gene: 16. The DNA for the CDR3 is TGTGCCAGCAGTCCAGCCGGGACTAGCAACAATGAGCAGTACTTC. It yields the protein CASSPAGTSNNEQYF.

The V and J genes are TRBV20-1 and TRBJ2-7; possibly TRBD2 for D (5 bases). The germline CDR1 and CDR2 sequences are DFQATT and SNEGSKA (reference sequence). The V end lost 6 bases, the J end lost 5 bases, and 17 bases lay between the germline ends. This CDR3 is built from 13 residues. The CDR3, as DNA: TGCAGTGCAAAGGCGCCCGCAGCGGACGAGCAGTACTTC. Protein product: CSAKAPAADEQYF.

The chain combines TRBV7-2 with TRBJ1-2; TRBD1 matches at 7 bases. The V gene end was trimmed by 5 bases and the J gene end by 5 bases; junction bases not matched to a gene: 17. This CDR3 is built from 17 residues. Germline CDR1 is SGHTA and CDR2 is FQGNSA. This chain's CDR3 is CASSGPGSQQGIYGYTF. As DNA, the CDR3 is TGTGCCAGCAGCGGACCCGGTAGTCAACAGGGGATTTATGGCTACACCTTC.

The chain employs TRBV27 and TRBJ1-2; D uncertain. This CDR3 region has 14 residues. Trimming left V 2 bases short and J 6 bases short, with 13 bases between. Germline V gives CDR1 MNHEY, CDR2 SMNVEV (reference sequence). For the CDR3, the DNA is TGTGCCAGCAGTTTAGTAGGGAGCCCGAATGGCTACACCTTC. Translated: CASSLVGSPNGYTF.

The J gene is TRBJ2-3, the V gene TRBV12-3 or TRBV12-4; D ambiguous. This CDR3 is built from 11 residues. V lost 7 bases and J lost 5, with 7 bases in between. CDR3 sequence (DNA): TGTGCCAGCACCATAAGAGATACGCAGTATTTT. Translation: CASTIRDTQYF.

V is TRBV3-1 and J is TRBJ2-1, with 7 bases aligning to TRBD1. With V trimmed by 0 bases and J by 8 bases, 1 base remained unmatched. The CDR3 is 13 residues long. Germline CDR1 and CDR2: LGHDT and YNNKEL (reference sequence). The CDR3 here is CASSQDTGDEQFF. CDR3 in DNA: TGTGCCAGCAGCCAAGATACAGGGGATGAGCAGTTCTTC.

This clonotype occurred a few times. This chain connects TRBV15 to TRBJ2-7; the D gene is possibly TRBD2 (6 bases). The germline CDR1 and CDR2 sequences are LNHNV and YYDKDF (reference sequence). V was shortened by 0 bases and J by 3 bases, with 9 bases between the two germline ends. The CDR3 length is 14 residues. The CDR3 region has the DNA TGTGCCACCAGCAGAGAACTAGCTGTCTACGAGCAGTACTTC. Residues: CATSRELAVYEQYF.

The chain carries TRBV2 and TRBJ2-5; no clear D. The J call may not be correct, given that the DNA end is closer to TRBJ2-7. Germline values: CDR1 SNHLY, CDR2 FYNNEI. The CDR3 extends over 14 amino acids. For the CDR3, the DNA is TGTGCCAGCTCCAAGGACGTCGGTTATTACGAGCAGTACTTC. Translated, it gives CASSKDVGYYEQYF.

The rearrangement links TRBV2 to TRBJ2-5; D uncertain. With 5 bases removed from V and 8 bases from J, the gap between germline ends came to 12 bases. The CDR3 length is 12 residues. The germline V gene encodes CDR1 SNHLY and CDR2 FYNNEI. The CDR3 DNA reads TGTGCCAGCAGTTCCGCGCTCCCAACCCAGTACTTC. Translation: CASSSALPTQYF.

V and J are TRBV20-1 and TRBJ1-3; D perhaps matches TRBD1 (5 bases). The CDR3 has 13 amino acids. CDR1 is DFQATT and CDR2 is SNEGSKA in the germline V gene (reference sequence). Trimming stripped 1 base from V and 2 bases from J, with 6 bases between. The CDR3 DNA follows: TGCAGTGCTAGAGTGGACACTGGAAACACCATATATTTT. Its translation is CSARVDTGNTIYF.

The chain has TRBV27 and TRBJ2-3, with 7 bases aligning to TRBD2. CDR3 length equals 17 residues. The junction had 7 bases not matched to a gene; V was cut back by 0 bases and J by 1 base. The germline V gene has CDR1 MNHEY and CDR2 SMNVEV (reference sequence). The DNA of the CDR3 is TGTGCCAGCAGTTTATCGGGGGGGTATCGCCGCACAGATACGCAGTATTTT. Translated, it gives CASSLSGGYRRTDTQYF.

The chain links TRBV25-1 to TRBJ1-4; D call uncertain. The germline V gene encodes CDR1 MGHDK and CDR2 SYGVNS. The germline V and J ends were trimmed by 0 bases and 0 bases, with 2 bases remaining between them. The CDR3 loop spans 14 amino acids. This chain's CDR3 is CASSEYATNEKLFF. The DNA of the CDR3 is TGTGCCAGCAGTGAATATGCAACTAATGAAAAACTGTTTTTT.

The chain employs TRBV25-1 and TRBJ1-2; D is possibly TRBD1 (5 bases). Per the germline V gene, CDR1 is MGHDK and CDR2 is SYGVNS. Trimming shortened V by 4 bases and J by 4 bases, and 13 bases separated the two germline ends. There are 14 residues in the CDR3. The CDR3 reads CASSASRGGYGYTF. In DNA form, the CDR3 reads TGTGCCAGCAGTGCCTCACGGGGGGGCTATGGCTACACCTTC.

The V call is TRBV7-9, the J call TRBJ2-4; D gene uncertain. The J call is uncertain, as TRBJ2-7 better fits the DNA end. The CDR3 is 12 residues long. Germline CDR1 and CDR2: SEHNR and FQNEAQ (reference sequence). CDR3 sequence reads: CASSPKKDEQYF. For the CDR3, the DNA is TGTGCCAGCAGCCCCAAGAAGGACGAGCAGTACTTC.

This clonotype has a handful of counts. The J gene is TRBJ2-4, the V gene TRBV7-3; 8 bases align to TRBD1. The CDR3 sequence is 13 residues long. V shed 8 bases, J shed 7 bases, and the junction held 7 bases outside the gene matches. From germline, CDR1 is SGHTA and CDR2 FQGTGA. CDR3 in DNA: TGTGCCAGCGCGACAGGGGTAAATAACATTCAGTACTTC. This encodes CASATGVNNIQYF.

The genes are TRBV10-3 and TRBJ2-7; 7 bases line up with TRBD1. This CDR3 region has 13 residues. Trimming cost V 6 bases and J 1 base; bases outside gene matches: 3. Germline V gene lookup returns CDR1 ENHRY and CDR2 SYGVKD. The CDR3 reads CAIRLTGSYEQYF. The CDR3 bases are TGTGCCATCAGACTGACAGGGTCCTACGAGCAGTACTTC.

This clonotype has a handful of counts. This chain joins TRBV5-1 and TRBJ2-2, with D uncertain. Trimming pared 0 bases from V and 4 bases from J, leaving 10 bases between. CDR3 length: 15 residues. Looked up from germline, CDR1 is SGHRS and CDR2 is YFSETQ. CDR3 in amino acids: CASSLGIGITGELFF. DNA for the CDR3: TGCGCCAGCAGCTTGGGGATCGGAATCACCGGGGAGCTGTTTTTT.

The J gene is TRBJ1-4, the V gene TRBV12-3 or TRBV12-4, with D perhaps matching TRBD1 (6 bases). The CDR3 is 16 amino acids. Trimming shortened V by 3 bases and J by 7 bases, and 18 bases separated the two germline ends. In DNA form, the CDR3 reads TGTGCCAGCAGTTTTCAGGGGACCGCACTCGGTGAAAAACTGTTTTTT. Protein: CASSFQGTALGEKLFF.

The chain is built from TRBV20-1 and TRBJ1-5; no clear D gene. V lost 3 bases and J 7 bases, leaving 10 bases between the germline ends. Germline assignment: CDR1 DFQATT and CDR2 SNEGSKA (reference sequence). CDR3 length: 12 residues. CDR3 sequence: CSASRTGQPQHF. CDR3 sequence (DNA): TGCAGTGCTAGTAGGACCGGGCAGCCCCAGCATTTT.

The chain combines TRBV27 with TRBJ1-2; no firm D call. This CDR3 has 13 amino acids. Trimming took 5 bases from V and 3 from J, leaving 10 bases between them. CDR1 MNHEY and CDR2 SMNVEV come from the germline V gene (reference sequence). CDR3 in amino acids: CASSAGNYYGYTF. The CDR3 DNA is TGTGCCAGCAGTGCAGGAAACTACTATGGCTACACCTTC.

J is TRBJ2-3 and V is TRBV20-1; TRBD2 matches 11 bases. The ends lost 8 bases at V and 3 bases at J; junction bases unmatched: 10. Germline lookup yields CDR1 DFQATT and CDR2 SNEGSKA (reference sequence). The CDR3 totals 15 residues. CDR3 in DNA: TGCAGTTTACCTCGACTAGCGGGAAGAACAGATACGCAGTATTTT. This encodes CSLPRLAGRTDTQYF.